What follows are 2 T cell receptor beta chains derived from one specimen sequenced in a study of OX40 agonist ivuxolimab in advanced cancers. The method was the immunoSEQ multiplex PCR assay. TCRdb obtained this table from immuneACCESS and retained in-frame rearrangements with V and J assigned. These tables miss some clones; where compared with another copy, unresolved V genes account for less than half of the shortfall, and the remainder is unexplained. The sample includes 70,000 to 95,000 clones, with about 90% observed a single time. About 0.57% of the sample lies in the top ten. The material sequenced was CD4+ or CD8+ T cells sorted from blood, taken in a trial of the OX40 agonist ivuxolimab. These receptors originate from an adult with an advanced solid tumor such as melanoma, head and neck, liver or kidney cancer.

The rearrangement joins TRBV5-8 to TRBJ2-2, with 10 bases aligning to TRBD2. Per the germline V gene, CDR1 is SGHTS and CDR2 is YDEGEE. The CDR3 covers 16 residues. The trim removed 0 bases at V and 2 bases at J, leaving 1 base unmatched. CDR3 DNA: TGTGCCAGCAGCTTGGGGACTAGCGGTAACACCGGGGAGCTGTTTTTT. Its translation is CASSLGTSGNTGELFF.

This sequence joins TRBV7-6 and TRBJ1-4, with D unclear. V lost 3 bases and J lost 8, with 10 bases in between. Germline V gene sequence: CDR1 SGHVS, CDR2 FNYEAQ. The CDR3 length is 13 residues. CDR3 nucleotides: TGTGCCAGCAGCTTCCGACGGAGCGAAAAACTGTTTTTT. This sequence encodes CASSFRRSEKLFF. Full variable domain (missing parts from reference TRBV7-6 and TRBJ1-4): GAGVSQSPRYKVTKRGQDVALRCDPISGHVSLYWYRQALGQGPEFLTYFNYEAQQDKSGLPNDRFSAERPEGSISTLTIQRTEQRDSAMYRCASSFRRSEKLFFGSGTQLSVL.